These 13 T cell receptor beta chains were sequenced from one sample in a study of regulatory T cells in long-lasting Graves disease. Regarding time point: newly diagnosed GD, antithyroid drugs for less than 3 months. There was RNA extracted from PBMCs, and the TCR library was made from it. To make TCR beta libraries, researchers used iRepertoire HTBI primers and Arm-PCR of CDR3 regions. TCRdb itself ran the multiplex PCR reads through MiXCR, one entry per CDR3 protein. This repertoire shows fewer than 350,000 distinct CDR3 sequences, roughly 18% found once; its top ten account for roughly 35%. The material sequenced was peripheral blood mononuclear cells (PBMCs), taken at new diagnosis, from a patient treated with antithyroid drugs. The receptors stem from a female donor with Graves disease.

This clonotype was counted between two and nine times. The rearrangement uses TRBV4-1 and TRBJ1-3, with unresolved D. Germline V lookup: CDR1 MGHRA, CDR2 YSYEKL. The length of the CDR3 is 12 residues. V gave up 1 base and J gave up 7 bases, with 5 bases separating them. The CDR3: CASSQGRNTIYF. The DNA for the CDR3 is TGCGCCAGCAGCCAAGGACGGAACACCATATATTTT.

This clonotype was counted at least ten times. The CDR3 sequence: CASSELSGRGRDEQFF. The CDR3 coding sequence is TGTGCCAGCAGTGAATTAAGCGGGCGGGGGCGGGATGAGCAGTTCTTC. The J gene is TRBJ2-1, the V gene TRBV6-1; possibly TRBD2 for D (7 bases). V was trimmed by 2 bases and J by 8 bases, leaving 19 bases between them. The CDR3 loop spans 16 amino acids. Germline CDR1 is MNHNS and CDR2 is SASEGT.

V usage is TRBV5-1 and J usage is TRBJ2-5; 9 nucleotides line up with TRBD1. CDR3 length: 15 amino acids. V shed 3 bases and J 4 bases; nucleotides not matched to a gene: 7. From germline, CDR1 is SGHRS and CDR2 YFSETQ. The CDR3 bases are TGCGCCAGCAGCTCGCAAGGACAGGGGACAGAGACCCAGTACTTC. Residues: CASSSQGQGTETQYF. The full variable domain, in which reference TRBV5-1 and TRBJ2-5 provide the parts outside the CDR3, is KAGVTQTPRYLIKTRGQQVTLSCSPISGHRSVSWYQQTPGQGLQFLFEYFSETQRNKGNFPGRFSGRQFSNSRSEMNVSTLELGDSALYLCASSSQGQGTETQYFGPGTRLLVL.

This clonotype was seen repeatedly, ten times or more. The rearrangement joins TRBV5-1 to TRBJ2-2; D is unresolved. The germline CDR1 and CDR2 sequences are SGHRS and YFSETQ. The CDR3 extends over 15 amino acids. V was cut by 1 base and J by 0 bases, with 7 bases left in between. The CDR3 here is CASSLRAANTGELFF. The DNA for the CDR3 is TGCGCCAGCAGCTTGAGGGCAGCGAACACCGGGGAGCTGTTTTTT.

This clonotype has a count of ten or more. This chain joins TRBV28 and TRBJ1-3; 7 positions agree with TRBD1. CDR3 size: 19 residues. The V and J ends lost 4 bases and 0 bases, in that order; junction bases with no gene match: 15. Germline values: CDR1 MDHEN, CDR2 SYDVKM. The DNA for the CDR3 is TGTGCCAGCAGTTCACCATACAACAGGGGAGAGGGCTCTGGAAACACCATATATTTT. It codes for CASSSPYNRGEGSGNTIYF. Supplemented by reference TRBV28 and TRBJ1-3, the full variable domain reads DVKVTQSSRYLVKRTGEKVFLECVQDMDHENMFWYRQDPGLGLRLIYFSYDVKMKEKGDIPEGYSVSREKKERFSLILESASTNQTSMYLCASSSPYNRGEGSGNTIYFGEGSWLTVV.

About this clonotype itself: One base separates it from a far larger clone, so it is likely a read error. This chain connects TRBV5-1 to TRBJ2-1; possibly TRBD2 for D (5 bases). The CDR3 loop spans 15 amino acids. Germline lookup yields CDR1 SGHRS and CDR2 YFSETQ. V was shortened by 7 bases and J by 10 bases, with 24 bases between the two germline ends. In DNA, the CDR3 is TGCGCCAGCCATCCGCCTCGACGGGGAGCCTACGAGCAGTTCTTC. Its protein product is CASHPPRRGAYEQFF.

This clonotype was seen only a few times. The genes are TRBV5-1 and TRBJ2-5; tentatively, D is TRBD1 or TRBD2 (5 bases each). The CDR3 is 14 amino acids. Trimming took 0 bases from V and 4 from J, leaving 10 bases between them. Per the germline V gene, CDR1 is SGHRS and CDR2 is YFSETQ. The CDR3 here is CASSLGGQGETQYF. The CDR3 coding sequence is TGCGCCAGCAGCTTGGGAGGGCAGGGAGAGACCCAGTACTTC.

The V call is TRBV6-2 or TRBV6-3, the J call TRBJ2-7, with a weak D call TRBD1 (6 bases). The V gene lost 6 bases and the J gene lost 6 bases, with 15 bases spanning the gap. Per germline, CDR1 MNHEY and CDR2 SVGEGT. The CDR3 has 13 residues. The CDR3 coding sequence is TGTGCCAGCAGCCCCGACAGGCCCCCCGAGCAGTACTTC. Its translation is CASSPDRPPEQYF.

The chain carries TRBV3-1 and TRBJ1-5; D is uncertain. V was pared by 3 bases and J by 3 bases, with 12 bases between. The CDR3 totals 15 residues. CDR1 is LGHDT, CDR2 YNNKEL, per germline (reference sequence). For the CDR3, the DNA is TGTGCCAGCAGCCACTCGTGGGGTGACAATCAGCCCCAGCATTTT. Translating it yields CASSHSWGDNQPQHF. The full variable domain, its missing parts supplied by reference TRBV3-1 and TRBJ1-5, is DTAVSQTPKYLVTQMGNDKSIKCEQNLGHDTMYWYKQDSKKFLKIMFSYNNKELIINETVPNRFSPKSPDKAHLNLHINSLELGDSAVYFCASSHSWGDNQPQHFGDGTRLSIL.

CDR3 sequence: CSASEGQGVQPQHF. For the CDR3, the DNA is TGCAGTGCTAGTGAGGGGCAGGGGGTTCAGCCCCAGCATTTT. The chain has TRBV20-1 and TRBJ1-5; TRBD1 aligns across 7 bases. With V trimmed by 3 bases and J by 6 bases, 8 bases remained unmatched. CDR1 is DFQATT, CDR2 SNEGSKA, per germline (reference sequence). CDR3 length: 14 residues.

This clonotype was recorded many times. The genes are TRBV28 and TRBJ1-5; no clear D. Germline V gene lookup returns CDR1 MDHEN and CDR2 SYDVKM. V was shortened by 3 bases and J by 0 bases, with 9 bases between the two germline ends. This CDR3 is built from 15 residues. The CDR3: CASSFLELSNQPQHF. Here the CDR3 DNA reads TGTGCCAGCAGTTTTCTCGAACTTAGCAATCAGCCCCAGCATTTT.

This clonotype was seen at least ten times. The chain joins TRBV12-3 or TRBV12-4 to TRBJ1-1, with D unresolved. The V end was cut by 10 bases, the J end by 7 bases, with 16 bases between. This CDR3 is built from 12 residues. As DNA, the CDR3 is TGTGCCACCTCACCACCGGGGAATGAAGCTTTCTTT. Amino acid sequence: CATSPPGNEAFF.

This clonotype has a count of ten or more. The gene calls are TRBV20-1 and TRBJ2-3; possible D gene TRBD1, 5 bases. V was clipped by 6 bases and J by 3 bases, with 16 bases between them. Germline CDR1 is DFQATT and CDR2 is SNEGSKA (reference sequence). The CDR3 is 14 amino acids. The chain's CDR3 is CSARQQAGTDTQYF. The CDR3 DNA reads TGCAGTGCCAGACAACAGGCTGGAACAGATACGCAGTATTTT.